This TCR beta chain appears in the sequencing data of a study of Ad26.COV2.S vaccination and SARS-CoV-2 variants. Study-wide background: Intramuscularly, Ad26.COV2.S was given either once or twice, 56 days apart.

Documented treatment: some 19 received Ad26.COV2.S at low or high dose, single or two shots; roughly five received placebo; per-sample allocation not given. Sampling was performed 63 days after the first vaccine or placebo injection. TCRdb's table, derived via immunoSEQ multiplex PCR, lists solely in-frame clones and lacks some. In the table there are roughly 320,000 clones, 85% of which are singletons. The CDR3 runs to 12 residues. Trimming left V 3 bases short and J 3 bases short, with 9 bases between. The germline V gene has CDR1 SQVTM and CDR2 ANQGSEA. The sequencing used peripheral blood, collected in a trial of Ad26.COV2.S vaccine versus placebo. The V call is TRBV29-1, the J call TRBJ2-7; unclear D gene. The receptor's source is a person aged 18 to 65 who received the Ad26.COV2.S COVID-19 vaccine or a placebo. CDR3 bases: TGCAGCGTTGAGGCAGAACGCTACGAGCAGTACTTC. This codes for CSVEAERYEQYF.